Each of the 30 T cell receptor beta chains below was sequenced from the same sample in a study of blood T cells in healthy people across ages. PCR was performed a second time for about 7 to 12 cycles using a sample-barcoded 5' primer and a J-beta primer mix. TCRdb reprocessed the 5' RACE reads with MiXCR, giving one entry per CDR3 protein. Of approximately 690,000 distinct CDR3 sequences in the sample, around 54% are singletons; the top ten hold over 30%. Source material: blood. The receptors come from a man in his fifties or sixties in good health.

V usage is TRBV5-1 and J usage is TRBJ2-3; TRBD2 matches 8 bases. The CDR3 extends over 16 amino acids. Trimming at V came to 0 bases and at J to 0 bases, leaving 3 bases not matched to a gene. The germline V gene encodes CDR1 SGHRS and CDR2 YFSETQ. CDR3 sequence: CASSLAGGGSTDTQYF. In DNA form, the CDR3 reads TGCGCCAGCAGCTTGGCCGGGGGGGGTAGCACAGATACGCAGTATTTT.

The chain couples TRBV5-6 to TRBJ1-4; perhaps TRBD1 as D (6 bases). V was pared by 5 bases and J by 8 bases, with 19 bases between. The germline V gene has CDR1 SGHDT and CDR2 YYEEEE. The CDR3 consists of 15 residues. CDR3 in DNA: TGTGCCAGCAGTTCGAATTGGGGGCTGCAGGAAAAACTGTTTTTT. It translates to CASSSNWGLQEKLFF.

This chain uses TRBV7-9 with TRBJ2-3; D may correspond to TRBD1 or TRBD2 (6 bases each). CDR1 is SEHNR and CDR2 is FQNEAQ in the germline V gene (reference sequence). This CDR3 region has 16 residues. V shed 6 bases and J shed 4 bases, with 20 bases lying between them. The CDR3 DNA follows: TGTGCCAGCAGTACTCTGGGGGGCGCCCCCGCAGATACGCAGTATTTT. This sequence encodes CASSTLGGAPADTQYF. Filled out from reference TRBV7-9 and TRBJ2-3, the complete variable domain reads DTGVSQNPRHKITKRGQNVTFRCDPISEHNRLYWYRQTLGQGPEFLTYFQNEAQLEKSRLLSDRFSAERPKGSFSTLEIQRTEQGDSAMYLCASSTLGGAPADTQYFGPGTRLTVL.

The sample holds one count of this clonotype. V is TRBV20-1 and J is TRBJ1-2; D not certain. In germline, CDR1 is DFQATT, CDR2 SNEGSKA (reference sequence). V lost 4 bases, J lost 5 bases, and 14 bases lay in between. The CDR3 loop spans 13 amino acids. This chain's CDR3 is CSAKPLSGYGYTF. Written as DNA, the CDR3 is TGCAGTGCTAAACCCCTCTCGGGGTATGGCTACACCTTC.

V usage is TRBV3-1 and J usage is TRBJ1-4; unclear D gene. Trimming removed 1 base at V and 7 bases at J, with 10 bases between. Per the germline V gene, CDR1 is LGHDT and CDR2 is YNNKEL (reference sequence). This CDR3 comprises 14 residues. The CDR3 is CASSQGIGREKLFF. In nucleotides, the CDR3 is TGTGCCAGCAGCCAAGGGATCGGGCGTGAAAAACTGTTTTTT.

The chain employs TRBV14 and TRBJ2-7; D possibly corresponds to TRBD2 (6 bases). Germline CDR1 reads SGHDN; CDR2 reads FVKESK. The CDR3 contains 15 residues. V was cut by 1 base and J by 6 bases, with 16 bases left in between. This CDR3 reads CASSQVLDGRREQYF. The CDR3 nucleotides are TGTGCCAGCAGCCAAGTACTAGATGGGAGGCGCGAGCAGTACTTC.

The rearrangement joins TRBV7-6 to TRBJ1-1; 8 bases line up with TRBD1. The CDR3 loop spans 14 amino acids. The V segment lost 5 bases and the J segment 6 bases; nucleotides outside the gene matches: 8. Germline loops: CDR1 SGHVS, CDR2 FNYEAQ. CDR3 sequence: CASSPIDRGSEAFF. The CDR3 DNA sequence: TGTGCCAGCAGCCCCATAGACAGGGGTTCTGAAGCTTTCTTT.

The genes are TRBV6-5 and TRBJ2-7; 8 bases fit TRBD1. Germline CDR1 reads MNHEY; CDR2 reads SVGAGI. V lost 6 bases and J lost 1; bases outside the gene matches: 8. The CDR3 spans 15 residues. The CDR3 protein is CASSPRRGPSYEQYF. The CDR3 bases are TGTGCCAGCAGCCCCCGCAGGGGGCCTTCCTACGAGCAGTACTTC.

The chain is built from TRBV13 and TRBJ1-2, with TRBD1 identical over 9 bases. The ends lost 5 bases at V and 4 bases at J; junction bases unmatched: 14. This CDR3 is 17 amino acids long. Germline values: CDR1 PRHDT, CDR2 FYEKMQ (reference sequence). The CDR3 reads CASSLRGQGSLIYGYTF. The CDR3 nucleotides are TGTGCCAGCAGCCTGAGGGGACAGGGATCGCTGATCTATGGCTACACCTTC.

The chain combines TRBV3-1 with TRBJ1-1; D may be TRBD1 (5 bases). Germline V gives CDR1 LGHDT, CDR2 YNNKEL (reference sequence). The V gene lost 4 bases and the J gene lost 1 base, with 13 bases spanning the gap. This CDR3 contains 15 residues. CDR3 region: CASSLRVGANTEAFF. The CDR3 DNA sequence: TGTGCCAGCAGCCTCAGGGTCGGCGCGAACACTGAAGCTTTCTTT.

This sequence joins TRBV5-1 and TRBJ2-5; D is perhaps TRBD1 (5 bases). The germline V gene has CDR1 SGHRS and CDR2 YFSETQ. This CDR3 is 15 amino acids long. Trimming removed 0 bases at V and 5 bases at J, with 14 bases between. CDR3 in DNA: TGCGCCAGCAGCTTGGGACAGCCCTCGAGGGAGACCCAGTACTTC. The encoded protein is CASSLGQPSRETQYF.

V is TRBV7-8 and J is TRBJ2-3; TRBD2 matches at 8 bases. J lost 2 bases, V lost 3 bases, and 7 bases had no gene match. This CDR3 contains 16 residues. Germline V CDR1 and CDR2: SGHVS, FQNEAQ. The DNA of the CDR3 is TGTGCCAGCAGCTTGTCGGGGGGGGCTCTCACAGATACGCAGTATTTT. Translated, it gives CASSLSGGALTDTQYF.

The rearrangement joins TRBV7-2 to TRBJ2-5; a weak D match, TRBD1 (5 bases). Looked up from germline, CDR1 is SGHTA and CDR2 is FQGNSA. This CDR3 is built from 13 residues. Trimming shortened V by 7 bases and J by 1 base, and 10 bases separated the two germline ends. The CDR3 here is CASKQVPQETQYF. CDR3 coding DNA: TGTGCCAGCAAACAGGTGCCCCAAGAGACCCAGTACTTC.

The chain uses TRBV29-1 and TRBJ1-2; 7 bases are a match to TRBD1. Germline CDR1 and CDR2: SQVTM and ANQGSEA. V lost 4 bases to trimming and J lost 5 bases; unmatched junction nucleotides: 10. CDR3 length: 14 residues. CDR3 sequence reads: CSVGRDSGWYGYTF. DNA for the CDR3: TGCAGCGTTGGACGGGACAGCGGTTGGTATGGCTACACCTTC.

The sample holds a few counts of this clonotype. This chain joins TRBV20-1 and TRBJ1-2; D possibly corresponds to TRBD1 (5 bases). Trimming took off 3 bases at V and 8 bases at J, with 25 bases between the two ends. The CDR3 totals 16 residues. Germline loops: CDR1 DFQATT, CDR2 SNEGSKA (reference sequence). This chain's CDR3 is CSASSQGGLAVGGYTF. The CDR3 region has the DNA TGCAGTGCTAGTTCCCAGGGCGGGCTAGCGGTTGGCGGCTACACCTTC.

The rearrangement links TRBV9 to TRBJ1-6; no reliable D call. V dropped 4 bases and J dropped 10 bases, with 15 bases sitting between them. The germline V gene has CDR1 SGDLS and CDR2 YYNGEE. The CDR3 has 14 amino acids. CDR3 residues: CASSPWEGNSPLHF. The DNA of the CDR3 is TGTGCCAGCAGCCCTTGGGAGGGAAACTCACCCCTCCACTTT.

The chain has TRBV25-1 and TRBJ1-2; D is unresolved. The germline V gene has CDR1 MGHDK and CDR2 SYGVNS. There are 12 residues in the CDR3. Trimming shortened V by 2 bases and J by 13 bases, and 14 bases separated the two germline ends. The CDR3 loop is CASSEPGRTTTF. The CDR3, as DNA: TGTGCCAGCAGTGAACCGGGCCGCACTACCACCTTC.

There are a few counts of this clonotype. The chain combines TRBV7-2 with TRBJ1-2; D might be TRBD1 (6 bases). Germline V gives CDR1 SGHTA, CDR2 FQGNSA. The CDR3 runs 16 residues. V lost 0 bases and J 2 bases, leaving 13 bases between the germline ends. The CDR3 loop reads CASSLAIWGANYGYTF. CDR3 DNA sequence: TGTGCCAGCAGCTTAGCGATTTGGGGGGCGAACTATGGCTACACCTTC.

A few counts support this clonotype. This chain links TRBV3-1 with TRBJ2-3; no clear D gene. The germline V gene encodes CDR1 LGHDT and CDR2 YNNKEL (reference sequence). With 1 base removed from V and 7 bases from J, the gap between germline ends came to 3 bases. This CDR3 is 11 amino acids long. The CDR3 region has the DNA TGTGCCAGCAGCCAAGGAAATACGCAGTATTTT. Translation: CASSQGNTQYF.

CDR3 region: CASATGGAETQYF. Written as DNA, the CDR3 is TGTGCCAGTGCGACAGGGGGCGCAGAGACCCAGTACTTC. The chain joins TRBV3-1 to TRBJ2-5; 10 nucleotides align to TRBD1. J gave up 4 bases and V 9 bases, and 5 bases lay outside the gene matches. The length of the CDR3 is 13 residues. Germline V gives CDR1 LGHDT, CDR2 YNNKEL (reference sequence).

This chain joins TRBV7-8 and TRBJ1-1, with unresolved D. The CDR3 length is 14 residues. CDR1 is SGHVS and CDR2 is FQNEAQ in the germline V gene. The V gene lost 8 bases and the J gene lost 5 bases, with 18 bases spanning the gap. The CDR3 coding sequence is TGTGCCAGCTATTCCCGGGCGATGGGGACTGAAGCTTTCTTT. Translated, it gives CASYSRAMGTEAFF.

This clonotype was seen at least ten times. The V call is TRBV6-1, the J call TRBJ2-7; possibly TRBD2 for D (6 bases). Trimming left V 4 bases short and J 6 bases short, with 16 bases between. From germline, CDR1 is MNHNS and CDR2 SASEGT. CDR3 size: 14 residues. CDR3 region: CASSAGDSYVEQYF. CDR3 coding DNA: TGTGCCAGCAGTGCGGGGGACTCTTATGTCGAGCAGTACTTC.

The CDR3 is CASSPSGGPSYNEQFF. In nucleotides, the CDR3 is TGTGCCAGCAGTCCTAGCGGGGGCCCCTCCTACAATGAGCAGTTCTTC. The J gene is TRBJ2-1, the V gene TRBV7-7; 10 bases agree with TRBD2. CDR3 length equals 16 residues. Germline CDR1 is SSHAT and CDR2 is FNYEAQ (reference sequence). The ends lost 6 bases at V and 0 bases at J; junction bases unmatched: 5.

This sequence joins TRBV10-3 and TRBJ1-5, with 8 positions matching TRBD1. Germline V gene data show CDR1 as ENHRY and CDR2 as SYGVKD. The CDR3 loop spans 13 amino acids. Trimming at V came to 10 bases and at J to 5 bases, leaving 7 bases not matched to a gene. The CDR3, as DNA: TGTGCCACGACGGACAGGGTCGATCAGCCCCAGCATTTT. Amino acid sequence: CATTDRVDQPQHF.

The chain links TRBV29-1 to TRBJ2-5; a possible D gene is TRBD2 (7 bases). The V gene's germline CDR1 is SQVTM and CDR2 ANQGSEA. Trimming stripped 3 bases from V and 2 bases from J, with 19 bases between. The CDR3 length is 16 residues. The CDR3 sequence is CSVEGWGGPPQETQYF. The CDR3 DNA reads as TGCAGCGTTGAGGGCTGGGGGGGCCCTCCTCAAGAGACCCAGTACTTC.

CDR3 region: CASSFSRHEQFF. In DNA form, the CDR3 reads TGTGCCAGCAGTTTCAGTCGGCATGAGCAGTTCTTC. The gene calls are TRBV28 and TRBJ2-1; D unresolved. From germline, CDR1 is MDHEN and CDR2 SYDVKM. The CDR3 extends over 12 amino acids. The V end lost 3 bases, the J end lost 8 bases, and 8 bases lay between the germline ends. Full variable domain (outside the CDR3, taken from reference TRBV28 and TRBJ2-1): DVKVTQSSRYLVKRTGEKVFLECVQDMDHENMFWYRQDPGLGLRLIYFSYDVKMKEKGDIPEGYSVSREKKERFSLILESASTNQTSMYLCASSFSRHEQFFGPGTRLTVL.

V is TRBV5-1 and J is TRBJ2-7, with D tentatively TRBD2 (7 bases). This CDR3 spans 14 amino acids. Germline V gene sequence: CDR1 SGHRS, CDR2 YFSETQ. CDR3 residues: CTDGGASSPYEQYF. In DNA form, the CDR3 reads TGCACCGATGGGGGGGCATCATCACCCTACGAGCAGTACTTC. Full variable domain (missing parts from reference TRBV5-1 and TRBJ2-7): KAGVTQTPRYLIKTRGQQVTLSCSPISGHRSVSWYQQTPGQGLQFLFEYFSETQRNKGNFPGRFSGRQFSNSRSEMNVSTLELGDSALYLCTDGGASSPYEQYFGPGTRLTVT.

The DNA for the CDR3 is TGTGCCAGCACCCGAGGGGGGAGCAACATTCAGTACTTC. It codes for CASTRGGSNIQYF. The V call is TRBV6-2 or TRBV6-3, the J call TRBJ2-4, with D perhaps being TRBD1 or TRBD2 (6 bases each). Between the trimmed V and J ends, which lost 7 bases and 7 bases, there was a span of 14 bases. The germline CDR1 and CDR2 sequences are MNHEY and SVGEGT. The CDR3 covers 13 residues.

The V call is TRBV7-2, the J call TRBJ1-6, with TRBD1 as a possible D gene (6 bases). The V end lost 5 bases, the J end lost 14 bases, and 16 bases lay between the germline ends. Germline loops: CDR1 SGHTA, CDR2 FQGNSA. This CDR3 has 13 amino acids. Here the CDR3 DNA reads TGTGCCAGCAGCAACCCTGGGCGACAGGCCCTCCACTTT. It is translated as CASSNPGRQALHF.

This clonotype was picked up many times. At one end the junction does not follow the germline gene, possibly because of a read error. The J gene is TRBJ2-5, the V gene TRBV5-1; tentative D call: TRBD2 (7 bases). This CDR3 has 14 residues. In germline, CDR1 is SGHRS, CDR2 YFSETQ. The CDR3 region is CASSLAGAQETQYF. The DNA of the CDR3 is TGTGCCAGCAGTCTGGCGGGGGCTCAAGAGACCCAGTACTTC.